Listed below are T cell receptor beta chains from one sample, sequenced in a study of CD8 T cells in Susac syndrome. One entry per CDR3 protein results from TCRdb running MiXCR on the immunoSEQ multiplex PCR reads. The sample lists 200,000 to 250,000 distinct CDR3 sequences, 85% to 95% occurring once. Sample: CD4+ T cells from PBMCs. Source of these receptors: a human donor with multiple sclerosis. CDR3s include the opening cysteine and the closing phenylalanine or tryptophan. Each record gives: D gene, J gene, V gene, clone size, CDR3 DNA, CDR3 protein. The D gene is left open where the match is weak. For some rows the clone size is stated as once, few or many, or as a class when expanded; others skip it.

NA | TRBJ1-1 | TRBV7-3 | NA | TGTGCCAGCAGCCCTACTATGATGAACACTGAAGCTTTCTTT | CASSPTMMNTEAFF
NA | TRBJ1-5 | TRBV6-2/TRBV6-3 | few | TGTGCCAGCAGTTACATGAGGAATCAGCCCCAGCATTTT | CASSYMRNQPQHF
NA | TRBJ1-2 | TRBV30 | few | TGTGCCTGGTCCGGGACAAACTATGGCTACACCTTC | CAWSGTNYGYTF
TRBD1 | TRBJ2-1 | TRBV20-1 | NA | TGCAGTGCTAGAAGGACAGGGCGCAACAATGAGCAGTTCTTC | CSARRTGRNNEQFF
NA | TRBJ1-1 | TRBV5-1 | NA | TGCGCCAGCAGCTTGGCCCAAGACAGCGAAGCTTTCTTT | CASSLAQDSEAFF
NA | TRBJ2-5 | TRBV4-1 | NA | TGCGCCAGCAGCCCGGGAGGACAGCAGACGACCCAGTACTTC | CASSPGGQQTTQYF
NA | TRBJ1-1 | TRBV7-9 | NA | TGTGCCAGCAGCTTGGCCGGACTGCCGAACACTGAAGCTTTCTTT | CASSLAGLPNTEAFF
NA | TRBJ1-2 | TRBV28 | once | TGTGCCAGCAGTACTAGACAGGGCTACACCTTC | CASSTRQGYTF
NA | TRBJ1-1 | TRBV29-1 | once | TGCAGCGTTGAAGCAGGGGCGACGAACACTGAAGCTTTCTTT | CSVEAGATNTEAFF
NA | TRBJ1-2 | TRBV9 | NA | TGTGCCAGCAGCCCGAGCCAGAGGGGGGCAGGGCAAGGCTACACCTTC | CASSPSQRGAGQGYTF
NA | TRBJ2-1 | TRBV30 | NA | TGTGCCTGGGAGGGAACTAGTAAGCAGTTCTTC | CAWEGTSKQFF
TRBD1 | TRBJ2-1 | TRBV7-9 | NA | TGTGCCAGCAGCTTAGGGGGACAGGGATCTGAGCAGTTCTTC | CASSLGGQGSEQFF
NA | TRBJ1-3 | TRBV28 | NA | TGTGCCAGCAGTTTATCACGGGGCAGACCGGAGGGAAACACCATATATTTT | CASSLSRGRPEGNTIYF
NA | TRBJ2-3 | TRBV29-1 | NA | TGCAGCGTTGCGGTGGGACGGAGCACAGATACGCAGTATTTT | CSVAVGRSTDTQYF
NA | TRBJ2-7 | TRBV2 | NA | TGTGCCAGCAGTGATGATCATAGGGCCGAGCAGTACTTC | CASSDDHRAEQYF
NA | TRBJ1-3 | TRBV5-4 | NA | TGTGCCAGCAGCTTGGAAAGGGGCGGAAACACCATATATTTT | CASSLERGGNTIYF
NA | TRBJ1-2 | TRBV6-5 | NA | TGTGCCAGCAGTTACTCCGGTATCTATGGCTACACCTTC | CASSYSGIYGYTF
NA | TRBJ1-5 | TRBV20-1 | NA | TGCAGTGCTAGGAGGGGGTCACAGCCCCAGCATTTT | CSARRGSQPQHF
TRBD1 | TRBJ1-3 | TRBV13 | NA | TGTGCCAGCAGCTTAGCAAGGGACAGTGTCGGAAACACCATATATTTT | CASSLARDSVGNTIYF
TRBD1 | TRBJ1-4 | TRBV6-5 | once | TGTGCCAGCAGTTCTACAGGGGGCGCGAGGGAAAAACTGTTTTTT | CASSSTGGAREKLFF
NA | TRBJ1-2 | TRBV12-3/TRBV12-4 | NA | TGTGCCAGCAGTTTAGCGGGCACACCTGGCTATGGCTACACCTTC | CASSLAGTPGYGYTF
NA | TRBJ1-1 | TRBV4-1 | NA | TGCGCCAGCAGCCATCAGGGGAGGGGCACTGAAGCTTTCTTT | CASSHQGRGTEAFF
NA | TRBJ2-3 | TRBV19 | NA | TGTGCCAGTAGTGCGGACAGACTCGACACAGATACGCAGTATTTT | CASSADRLDTDTQYF
TRBD1 | TRBJ2-3 | TRBV3-1 | NA | TGTGCCAGCAGCCCCGAAGGGGGCATCACAGATACGCAGTATTTT | CASSPEGGITDTQYF
NA | TRBJ1-2 | TRBV5-5 | NA | TGTGCCAGCAGCCAGATCGATCGCGGGGGCTATGGCTACACCTTC | CASSQIDRGGYGYTF
NA | TRBJ1-1 | TRBV9 | NA | TGTGCCAGCAGCGTAGCAGGGGCCACTGAAGCTTTCTTT | CASSVAGATEAFF
TRBD1 | TRBJ1-1 | TRBV19 | NA | TGTGCCAGTAGCGATACAGGGGTCGGGACTGAAGCTTTCTTT | CASSDTGVGTEAFF
NA | TRBJ2-3 | TRBV3-1 | NA | TGTGCCAGCAGCCAAGTAGGTGGAACGCAGTATTTT | CASSQVGGTQYF
NA | TRBJ1-3 | TRBV15 | NA | TGTGCCACCAGCAGGGACCCAACACGGCTCTCTGGAAACACCATATATTTT | CATSRDPTRLSGNTIYF
TRBD2 | TRBJ2-7 | TRBV19 | NA | TGTGCCAGTAGTACCCTCCGTCGGGGGGGAGGTTACGAGCAGTACTTC | CASSTLRRGGGYEQYF
NA | TRBJ1-2 | TRBV5-4 | NA | TGTGCCAGCAGCTCCCCGGGACCACTGGAGGGCTACACCTTC | CASSSPGPLEGYTF
NA | TRBJ2-4 | TRBV24-1 | NA | TGTGCCACCAGTGATACGGGGGACGTGGGAGTAAACTTC | CATSDTGDVGVNF
TRBD2 | TRBJ2-2 | TRBV12-3/TRBV12-4 | NA | TGTGCCACTCGGGCACTAGCGGGACTAACCGGGGAGCTGTTTTTT | CATRALAGLTGELFF
TRBD2 | TRBJ2-3 | TRBV6-1 | NA | TGTGCCAGCAGACGACTAGCGGGAGGAACTAGCACAGATACGCAGTATTTT | CASRRLAGGTSTDTQYF
NA | TRBJ1-2 | TRBV15 | NA | TGTGCCACCAGCAGAGCTAGCAGGACGTATGGCTACACCTTC | CATSRASRTYGYTF
TRBD2 | TRBJ2-7 | TRBV29-1 | few | TGCAGCGTTGTGGTGACTAGCGGGGATTACGAGCAGTACTTC | CSVVVTSGDYEQYF
NA | TRBJ2-5 | TRBV2 | NA | TGTGCCCCAAGCACTAGAGAAACCCAGTACTTC | CAPSTRETQYF
NA | TRBJ2-1 | TRBV9 | NA | TGTGCCAGCAGCGTCGAATTCAATGAGCAGTTCTTC | CASSVEFNEQFF
NA | TRBJ2-7 | TRBV7-9 | NA | TGTGCCAGCAGCCCAGAAGGGCTGGTAGACTACGAGCAGTACTTC | CASSPEGLVDYEQYF
NA | TRBJ1-1 | TRBV19 | NA | TGTGCCAGTACAAAGGGCCCCGGGGACACTGAAGCTTTCTTT | CASTKGPGDTEAFF
TRBD2 | TRBJ2-7 | TRBV20-1 | NA | TGCAGTGCTAGATCTAGCGGGGGGCCTGGGACCTACGAGCAGTACTTC | CSARSSGGPGTYEQYF
NA | TRBJ2-2 | TRBV2 | NA | TGTGCCAGCAGTGATTACGCGACGGGGGTGGGCGGGGAGCTGTTTTTT | CASSDYATGVGGELFF
TRBD1 | TRBJ1-2 | TRBV3-1 | NA | TGTGCCAGCAGCCAAGCCCCGGGGACAGCCTATGGCTACACCTTC | CASSQAPGTAYGYTF
NA | TRBJ2-6 | TRBV5-1 | NA | TGCGCCAGCAGCTTCCCCAAGGGGGGGGAAGCTGGGGCCAACGTCCTGACTTTC | CASSFPKGGEAGANVLTF
TRBD1 | TRBJ1-2 | TRBV6-1 | NA | TGTGCCAGCAGAGCCTTAGGGGGCGCAAACTATGGCTACACCTTC | CASRALGGANYGYTF
NA | TRBJ2-2 | TRBV11-2 | NA | TGTGCCAGCAGCCAATACCTGGCCGGGGAGCTGTTTTTT | CASSQYLAGELFF
NA | TRBJ2-5 | TRBV30 | NA | TGTGCCTGGAGTGCCTGGGGAGGGGGCACAAAGACCCAGTACTTC | CAWSAWGGGTKTQYF
TRBD1 | TRBJ2-2 | TRBV18 | NA | TGTGCCAGCTCACCGGGACAGGACACCGGGGAGCTGTTTTTT | CASSPGQDTGELFF